This T cell receptor beta chain was sequenced for a study of blood T cells in healthy people across ages. The donors, all healthy, were Caucasians living in Russia, aged roughly 6 to 90. Deletions cut 5 bases from V and 3 bases from J, with 13 bases between. The CDR3 is 14 residues long. Findings and limits, study-wide: Comparison with aged donors showed that long-lived donors had more naive CD4+ cells and higher diversity.

Together with a sample-barcoded 5' primer, a J-beta primer mix was included in a second PCR lasting roughly 6 to 12 cycles. Every individual sample yielded 2.5 million or more paired-end reads (each containing CDR3). TCRdb processed the 5' RACE reads anew with MiXCR; each CDR3 protein has one entry. The sample yields about 1.4 million distinct CDR3 sequences, roughly 60% seen once. As to this clonotype: The antigen is unknown.

The V and J genes are TRBV12-3 or TRBV12-4 and TRBJ1-2, with no clear D. Material: blood. This sequence was found in a man aged 18 to 30 in good health. CDR3 residues: CASSAPVKDYGYTF. The CDR3 nucleotides are TGTGCCAGCAGTGCCCCAGTCAAGGACTATGGCTACACCTTC.